This TCR beta chain was sequenced during a study of monozygotic twins with cystic fibrosis. Findings and limits, study-wide: Nucleotide-identical clonotype sharing was significantly higher within monozygotic CF twin pairs than between unrelated CF individuals. Age, concordance and disease severity did not associate with shared CDR3 numbers.

Details on this clone: Its cognate antigen is unknown.

Some clones are missing from TCRdb's copy, which holds only in-frame ones; the method was immunoSEQ multiplex PCR. The repertoire has about 30,000 clones, about nine tenths of them found once; the top ten carry around 0.57%. The sequencing sample was made of blood. The source of this sequence is a girl aged 2 to 9 with cystic fibrosis.

For the CDR3, the DNA is TGTGCCAGCTCACCAGGAGAGACCCAGTACTTC. It yields the protein CASSPGETQYF. The chain links TRBV18 to TRBJ2-5; D not certain. The germline CDR1 and CDR2 sequences are KGHSH and LQKENI. CDR3 length equals 11 residues. Trimming took 2 bases from V and 4 from J, leaving 2 bases between them.